The present T cell receptor beta chain was sequenced within a study of glioma-infiltrating T cells after dendritic cell vaccination. Between the trimmed V and J ends, which lost 6 bases and 2 bases, there was a span of 14 bases. CDR1 is MNHEY and CDR2 is SMNVEV in the germline V gene (reference sequence). The CDR3 spans 14 residues. Only in-frame clones appear in the TCRdb table, and some are missing; sequencing was by immunoSEQ multiplex PCR. The data show about 90,000 clones, with less than 90% seen just once and under 7% held by the top ten. As to time point: after dendritic cell vaccination, including at tumor progression/relapse.

Sample: blood, taken after dendritic cell vaccination. The receptor was derived from a human donor with glioblastoma. The V gene is TRBV27, the J gene TRBJ2-7, with D possibly TRBD1 on 5 matching bases. The CDR3 loop reads CASSTDTGPYEQYF. The CDR3, as DNA: TGTGCCAGCAGCACGGACACCGGGCCCTACGAGCAGTACTTC.